The sequence of this T cell receptor beta chain was determined in a study of blood T cell repertoires in COVID-19 (dated by TCRdb to 2018 to 2021). Turning to the overall study: Samples covering the acute and convalescent phases of COVID-19 were provided by collaborators in the United States, Italy and Spain. The material from the prospective study consisted of cDNA or gDNA derived from T cells, B-cell-depleted T cells, or PBMCs. Deeply sampled blood TCRbeta repertoires from subjects exposed to, actively infected with, or recovered from COVID-19 were included in the dataset. The repertoires were released in a freely available public database meant as a resource for research on the immune response to SARS-CoV-2. The samples were drawn from the first 160 participants of the ongoing ImmuneRACE study and from over 950 subjects provided by 6 global collaborators. Sample metadata almost always included a de-identified subject ID, COVID-19 status, age in years and sex. Where available, HLA class I and class II types were taken from metadata supplied by the sample provider and were not determined by assay-based typing. The paper's findings and limits, for the study overall: The amount of clinical and demographic metadata varied by source and participant and was provided uncurated.

TCRbeta CDR3 regions were amplified from genomic DNA by means of the immunoSEQ Assay, a bias-controlled multiplex PCR. The authors' pipeline ran thus. Nucleated cell counts per sample were estimated from amplification of reference gene primers within the assay. To quantify the absolute abundance of each unique TCRbeta CDR3 rearrangement, sequence reads were collapsed and filtered. For each sample, productive Simpson clonality was calculated by taking the square root of Simpson's diversity index across productive rearrangements. As stored in TCRdb, this immuneACCESS dataset retains in-frame rearrangements with V and J assigned. A fraction of the clones does not appear; measured against another copy, unresolved V genes explain less than half of the discrepancy, and the remainder lacks a known reason. That table is the source of V, J and clone size, and D and trimming were worked out from the DNA. This sample has 35,000 to 45,000 clones in its table, and approximately 85% of those were observed once. The ten largest clones represent around 31% of the sample.

This clone appeared a few times. The target of this receptor is not known. Base-call qualities are not available, and no considerably larger clone is one nucleotide away. From its cysteine to its phenylalanine, the CDR3 spans 16 amino acids. Of the read, only the CDR3 DNA is kept; its 48 bases are in frame from base 1. A distance of 23 bases separates the germline ends of V and J, which lose 6 bases and 6 bases respectively. Via the germline V gene, CDR1 is MGHDK and CDR2 SYGVNS. The collaborating institutions used their own protocols to collect whole blood in K2EDTA tubes. For TCRbeta analysis, collaborators shipped samples as frozen whole blood, isolated PBMCs, or DNA extracted from either of those sample types.

This chain joins TRBV25-1 to TRBJ1-1, with TRBD1 as a weak D call on 5 bases. This sequence originates from a woman older than 75 with acute or convalescent COVID-19. The source material was peripheral blood. The nucleotides read TGTGCCAGCAGCCGGAGACAGATGCTTTCGAGCGCTGAAGCTTTCTTT. Its protein is CASSRRQMLSSAEAFF. Beyond the CDR3, the reference TRBV25-1 and TRBJ1-1 genes provide the residues; the full variable domain reads: EADIYQTPRYLVIGTGKKITLECSQTMGHDKMYWYQQDPGMELHLIHYSYGVNSTEKGDLSSESTVSRIRTEHFPLTLESARPSHTSQYLCASSRRQMLSSAEAFFGQGTRLTVV.